One T cell receptor (beta chain) is described in this entry. The clone's antigen remains unknown. This sequence may be a read error, since a much larger clone differs from it by one base. The CDR3 end shows no conserved phenylalanine or tryptophan, and so a read error is likely. In the ophthalmopathy patients, disease was moderately to severely active, with a Clinical Activity Score of 3 or more, a NOSPECS grade of 4 or more, and a duration of less than 3 months. Any patient with an uncontrolled infection, another autoimmune disease, pregnancy or lactation was excluded. Diagnoses were established on the basis of clinical symptoms, serum thyroxine and TRAb, thyroid ultrasound, and orbital computed tomography. Ficoll-Paque density gradient centrifugation was used to isolate PBMCs from 10 ml of fresh peripheral blood. Total RNA was extracted with Trizol reagent, and quality was checked on an Agilent 2100 Bioanalyzer.

The TCR beta CDR3 regions were amplified from RNA transcripts. The TCR CDR3 was subjected to a first round of RT-PCR using the HTBI primer set and the Qiagen OneStep RT-PCR kit. Libraries were constructed in a second round of multiplex PCR, after which size selection and purification were performed. The libraries were sequenced on an Illumina HiSeq2000 using paired-end 100 bp reads. As for the authors' bioinformatics: SOAPnuke was used to process the raw data, removing reads that contained adapters or uncalled bases, had a mean Phred below 15, or lacked an exact match to the constant primer or identifier. COPE v1.2.5 was used to merge the high-quality paired reads, and each unique nucleotide sequence was defined as a clonotype. MiTCR v1.1 was used to align the clonotypes against IMGT TRBV, TRBD and TRBJ reference segments. The analysis was restricted to V-J combinations with a frequency above 0.0001, which together covered about 99% of the repertoires. The TCS score was defined as F50 (clonal expansion) divided by E x V (chaos), with BLOSUM62-based TCRdist calculated between CDR3 peptides within each V-J. Welch's t-statistics and random forest reduced 514 V-J features to 13, which were used in a naive Bayes classifier (R e1071). TCRdb reprocessed the public reads (quality trimming at Q25 with fastp, clone calling with MiXCR) and kept in-frame beta chains. Rows merge per CDR3 protein into single entries with the most common DNA and genes. The V and J calls and clone size come from TCRdb's table, not from the authors' own analysis. The sample has about 260,000 distinct CDR3 sequences on record, 16% of them singletons. The ten largest clones add up to more than 25% of the sample.

The CDR3 numbers 15 amino acids, ends counted. The retained sequence is limited to the CDR3, 45 bases, with the frame set at the first base. The germline V and J ends show losses of 7 bases and 8 bases respectively, and no gene match explains 8 bases of the junction. This sample was included in a study of T cells in Graves' hyperthyroidism and ophthalmopathy (dated by TCRdb to about 2019). Notes on the research overall: Peripheral blood samples were taken at the time of initial diagnosis, prior to any treatment. TCR V-J signatures able to tell the groups apart were searched for in a discovery cohort of 90 to 100 patients, of whom over 40 had Graves' ophthalmopathy and 57 had stable Graves' hyperthyroidism. An independent validation cohort of some 18 hyperthyroidism patients and about 16 patients who later progressed to ophthalmopathy tested prospective prediction of ophthalmopathy. The 100 or so discovery patients were divided at random into training and test sets in a 7:3 ratio. In addition, the study compared T-cell repertoires in thyroid tissue and in blood from roughly six Graves' hyperthyroidism patients. Following sampling, methimazole starting at 30 mg daily was given to hyperthyroidism patients, and high-dose intravenous methylprednisolone was given to ophthalmopathy patients. According to the paper, TCR Vbeta CDR3 sequencing was carried out on 135 peripheral blood samples, which came from approximately 43 ophthalmopathy, approximately 72 hyperthyroidism and roughly 17 progressor patients.

General conclusions and limits of the study: In cross-validation, a model built on a 13 V-J signature told ophthalmopathy apart from stable hyperthyroidism with just under 90% sensitivity and around 81% specificity, and in testing the same model reached 80%/75%. Blood samples also contained most of the expanded thyroid clonotypes (frequency above 0.001), which suggests that blood repertoires may reflect thyroid immune responses. In validation, the model predicted progression to ophthalmopathy a median of about 6.8 months before onset, with roughly 70% sensitivity and 72.22% specificity. No statistical method was used to fix the sample size in advance, and group allocation was not hidden from the investigators.

This clonotype originated in a woman aged 18-29 years with Graves' ophthalmopathy. The chain is assembled from TRBV12-3 or TRBV12-4 and TRBJ2-1; 13 bases in the junction line up with TRBD2. The specimen was blood. For the CDR3, the sequence is CASTDTSGGADEQFL. The nucleotides are TGTGCCAGCACCGATACTAGCGGGGGGGCGGATGAGCAGTTCCTC.